The rows below give T cell receptor beta chains drawn from one sample of a study of high-grade serous ovarian cancer treatment subgroups. Using immunoSEQ multiplex PCR, the repertoire was profiled, and TCRdb retains in-frame clones only, with some absent. The table records about 10,000 clones, around 68% of them present only once. Input material: tumor tissue. The receptors derive from a human donor with high-grade serous ovarian cancer. CDR3s include the opening cysteine and the closing phenylalanine or tryptophan. Each record gives: clone size, D gene, V gene, J gene, CDR3 protein, CDR3 DNA. D genes are given only for firm matches. Clone size is shown for a subset of rows, as once, few, many or a class of expanded clone.

clone_size: NA
d_call: NA
v_call: TRBV7-2
j_call: TRBJ1-2
cdr3_aa: CASSPPGTRGYTF
cdr3_nt: TGTGCCAGCAGCCCACCCGGGACGAGAGGCTACACCTTC

clone_size: NA
d_call: NA
v_call: TRBV7-9
j_call: TRBJ2-3
cdr3_aa: CASRRTLSTDTQYF
cdr3_nt: TGTGCCAGCAGACGGACACTTTCCACAGATACGCAGTATTTT

clone_size: NA
d_call: NA
v_call: TRBV27
j_call: TRBJ1-1
cdr3_aa: CASSFSRDTEAFF
cdr3_nt: TGTGCCAGCAGTTTCTCGAGGGACACTGAAGCTTTCTTT

clone_size: NA
d_call: NA
v_call: TRBV7-2
j_call: TRBJ1-5
cdr3_aa: CASSGINQPQHF
cdr3_nt: TGTGCCAGCAGCGGCATCAATCAGCCCCAGCATTTT

clone_size: NA
d_call: NA
v_call: TRBV30
j_call: TRBJ2-1
cdr3_aa: CAWSPPWDGGEQFF
cdr3_nt: TGTGCCTGGAGTCCCCCATGGGACGGTGGTGAGCAGTTCTTC

clone_size: NA
d_call: TRBD1
v_call: TRBV5-5
j_call: TRBJ1-1
cdr3_aa: CASSTRDRGFGTEAFF
cdr3_nt: TGTGCCAGCAGCACCCGGGACAGGGGTTTCGGCACTGAAGCTTTCTTT

clone_size: few
d_call: NA
v_call: TRBV11-3
j_call: TRBJ1-2
cdr3_aa: CASSSQGGYGYTF
cdr3_nt: TGTGCCAGCAGCTCTCAGGGAGGCTATGGCTACACCTTC

clone_size: NA
d_call: NA
v_call: TRBV7-3
j_call: TRBJ2-3
cdr3_aa: CASSSTAQDTQYF
cdr3_nt: TGTGCCAGCAGTTCAACGGCCCAAGATACGCAGTATTTT

clone_size: NA
d_call: NA
v_call: TRBV5-1
j_call: TRBJ2-5
cdr3_aa: CASSPPWGQGETQYF
cdr3_nt: TGCGCCAGCAGCCCCCCGTGGGGGCAGGGGGAGACCCAGTACTTC

clone_size: NA
d_call: NA
v_call: TRBV7-2
j_call: TRBJ1-6
cdr3_aa: CATTGNSPLHF
cdr3_nt: TGTGCCACCACGGGGAATTCACCCCTCCACTTT

clone_size: few
d_call: TRBD2
v_call: TRBV10-3
j_call: TRBJ2-7
cdr3_aa: CAISATSGRNLVGYEQYF
cdr3_nt: TGTGCCATCAGTGCTACTAGCGGGAGGAATCTGGTCGGCTACGAGCAGTACTTC

clone_size: NA
d_call: NA
v_call: TRBV11-1
j_call: TRBJ1-1
cdr3_aa: CASSLGFSRNTEAFF
cdr3_nt: TGTGCCAGCAGCTTGGGGTTCTCGAGGAACACTGAAGCTTTCTTT

clone_size: NA
d_call: TRBD2
v_call: TRBV11-3
j_call: TRBJ2-7
cdr3_aa: CASSFSGSYEQYF
cdr3_nt: TGTGCCAGCAGCTTTAGCGGGTCCTACGAGCAGTACTTC

clone_size: large
d_call: TRBD2
v_call: TRBV19
j_call: TRBJ2-1
cdr3_aa: CASSLSSSGGNEQFF
cdr3_nt: TGTGCCAGTAGTCTCTCTTCTAGCGGGGGCAATGAGCAGTTCTTC

clone_size: NA
d_call: NA
v_call: TRBV19
j_call: TRBJ2-2
cdr3_aa: CASSRANTGELFF
cdr3_nt: TGTGCCAGTTCCCGAGCTAACACCGGGGAGCTGTTTTTT

clone_size: NA
d_call: NA
v_call: TRBV19
j_call: TRBJ1-4
cdr3_aa: CASRQTNTDEKLFF
cdr3_nt: TGTGCCAGTAGGCAGACAAATACCGATGAAAAACTGTTTTTT

clone_size: NA
d_call: TRBD1
v_call: TRBV28
j_call: TRBJ1-2
cdr3_aa: CASRTQGATGYTF
cdr3_nt: TGTGCCAGCAGAACCCAGGGGGCGACTGGCTACACCTTC

clone_size: NA
d_call: TRBD2
v_call: TRBV15
j_call: TRBJ2-7
cdr3_aa: CATRPRAGGPYEQYF
cdr3_nt: TGTGCCACCAGACCTAGAGCGGGAGGGCCTTACGAGCAGTACTTC

clone_size: few
d_call: NA
v_call: TRBV6-6
j_call: TRBJ2-5
cdr3_aa: CVLGLETQYF
cdr3_nt: TGTGTATTGGGATTGGAGACCCAGTACTTC

clone_size: once
d_call: TRBD1
v_call: TRBV6-6
j_call: TRBJ1-5
cdr3_aa: CASSYEQGAGQPQHF
cdr3_nt: TGTGCCAGCAGTTACGAACAGGGGGCCGGTCAGCCCCAGCATTTT

clone_size: NA
d_call: NA
v_call: TRBV6-1
j_call: TRBJ1-5
cdr3_aa: CASRRSNQPQHF
cdr3_nt: TGTGCCAGCAGAAGATCCAATCAGCCCCAGCATTTT

clone_size: NA
d_call: TRBD2
v_call: TRBV15
j_call: TRBJ2-3
cdr3_aa: CATSRDLLAGGWTDTQYF
cdr3_nt: TGTGCCACCAGCAGAGATCTCTTAGCGGGAGGATGGACAGATACGCAGTATTTT

clone_size: few
d_call: TRBD2
v_call: TRBV5-8
j_call: TRBJ2-1
cdr3_aa: CASSLTGTSGGGAYNEQFF
cdr3_nt: TGTGCCAGCAGCTTGACCGGGACTAGCGGGGGGGGAGCCTACAATGAGCAGTTCTTC

clone_size: NA
d_call: TRBD2
v_call: TRBV15
j_call: TRBJ2-7
cdr3_aa: CATSRDRGTSGRRVQYF
cdr3_nt: TGTGCCACCAGCAGAGATAGGGGGACTAGCGGGAGAAGGGTGCAGTACTTC

clone_size: few
d_call: NA
v_call: TRBV7-9
j_call: TRBJ1-1
cdr3_aa: CASSGDLNTEAFF
cdr3_nt: TGTGCCAGCAGCGGGGATCTCAACACTGAAGCTTTCTTT

clone_size: NA
d_call: TRBD1
v_call: TRBV28
j_call: TRBJ1-5
cdr3_aa: CASRTGQGLYQPQHF
cdr3_nt: TGTGCCAGCAGAACGGGACAGGGATTGTATCAGCCCCAGCATTTT

clone_size: NA
d_call: TRBD2
v_call: TRBV5-1
j_call: TRBJ2-2
cdr3_aa: CASSLSGTSGVTGELFF
cdr3_nt: TGCGCCAGCAGCTTATCCGGGACTAGCGGAGTTACCGGGGAGCTGTTTTTT

clone_size: NA
d_call: NA
v_call: TRBV11-1
j_call: TRBJ1-1
cdr3_aa: CATQKNTEAFF
cdr3_nt: TGTGCCACCCAGAAGAACACTGAAGCTTTCTTT

clone_size: NA
d_call: TRBD2
v_call: TRBV5-5
j_call: TRBJ2-1
cdr3_aa: CASSFSWAGEGKYNEQFF
cdr3_nt: TGTGCCAGCAGCTTTTCTTGGGCGGGAGAGGGGAAATACAATGAGCAGTTCTTC

clone_size: NA
d_call: NA
v_call: TRBV9
j_call: TRBJ2-1
cdr3_aa: CASSVDGGTYNEQFF
cdr3_nt: TGTGCCAGCAGCGTAGACGGGGGCACCTACAATGAGCAGTTCTTC

clone_size: once
d_call: TRBD2
v_call: TRBV19
j_call: TRBJ2-1
cdr3_aa: CASGVTSGLYNEQFF
cdr3_nt: TGTGCCAGTGGGGTTACTAGCGGGCTTTACAATGAGCAGTTCTTC

clone_size: NA
d_call: NA
v_call: TRBV11-3
j_call: TRBJ2-1
cdr3_aa: CASSFSGLVRNEQFF
cdr3_nt: TGTGCCAGCAGCTTCTCCGGGCTAGTTAGGAATGAGCAGTTCTTC

clone_size: NA
d_call: TRBD2
v_call: TRBV19
j_call: TRBJ2-1
cdr3_aa: CASSSGSRYNEQFF
cdr3_nt: TGTGCCAGCTCGAGCGGGAGCCGTTACAATGAGCAGTTCTTC

clone_size: NA
d_call: NA
v_call: TRBV6-5
j_call: TRBJ2-5
cdr3_aa: CASRLQALETQYF
cdr3_nt: TGTGCCAGCAGACTACAGGCCTTGGAGACCCAGTACTTC

clone_size: few
d_call: TRBD1
v_call: TRBV19
j_call: TRBJ1-2
cdr3_aa: CASRRRGLSGYGYTF
cdr3_nt: TGTGCCAGTAGGCGCAGGGGGCTGAGTGGGTATGGCTACACCTTC

clone_size: once
d_call: NA
v_call: TRBV29-1
j_call: TRBJ2-7
cdr3_aa: CSVGTGTYEQYF
cdr3_nt: TGCAGCGTTGGTACAGGGACCTACGAGCAGTACTTC

clone_size: NA
d_call: NA
v_call: TRBV5-5
j_call: TRBJ2-7
cdr3_aa: CASSPLGTPLEQYF
cdr3_nt: TGTGCCAGCAGCCCATTGGGGACTCCCCTCGAGCAGTACTTC

clone_size: NA
d_call: NA
v_call: TRBV7-8
j_call: TRBJ1-1
cdr3_aa: CASSWDGMNTEAFF
cdr3_nt: TGTGCCAGCAGCTGGGACGGGATGAACACTGAAGCTTTCTTT

clone_size: NA
d_call: TRBD1
v_call: TRBV7-3
j_call: TRBJ1-2
cdr3_aa: CASSLPGQGGCTF
cdr3_nt: TGTGCCAGCAGCTTACCCGGACAGGGTGGGTGCACCTTC